This entry lists 19 T cell receptor beta chains sequenced from one sample in a study of control samples from healthy donors and cancer patients. The method was immunoSEQ multiplex PCR; TCRdb's version includes in-frame clones alone and lacks a portion of them. The repertoire holds 120,000 to 150,000 clones, with roughly nine tenths as singletons. Source material: blood. These receptors were obtained from a woman in her 30s in good health.

The chain joins TRBV11-3 to TRBJ2-1; D is possibly TRBD2 (5 bases). The CDR3 loop spans 12 amino acids. The germline CDR1 and CDR2 sequences are SGHNT and YENEEA. Deletions cut 8 bases from V and 8 bases from J, with 13 bases between. The CDR3 sequence is CASSPGKDEQFF. DNA for the CDR3: TGTGCCAGCTCCCCGGGGAAAGATGAGCAGTTCTTC.

V gene TRBV29-1 combines with J gene TRBJ1-6; 7 bases match TRBD1. Looked up from germline, CDR1 is SQVTM and CDR2 is ANQGSEA. CDR3 length: 14 amino acids. The V gene end was trimmed by 8 bases and the J gene end by 6 bases; junction bases not matched to a gene: 10. CDR3 loop: CSPTGGQRNSPLHF. DNA for the CDR3: TGCAGCCCAACCGGGGGACAGCGTAATTCACCCCTCCACTTT. Based on the CDR3 plus reference TRBV29-1 and TRBJ1-6, the full variable domain is SAVISQKPSRDICQRGTSLTIQCQVDSQVTMMFWYRQQPGQSLTLIATANQGSEATYESGFVIDKFPISRPNLTFSTLTVSNMSPEDSSIYLCSPTGGQRNSPLHFGNGTRLTVT.

The chain combines TRBV19 with TRBJ2-7; TRBD2 aligns across 10 bases. CDR1 LNHDA and CDR2 SQIVND come from the germline V gene (reference sequence). CDR3 length: 15 residues. V trimming: 1 base; J trimming: 5 bases; junction bases outside the gene matches: 5. The CDR3 sequence is CASSIVGLAADEQYF. The CDR3 DNA sequence: TGTGCCAGTAGTATAGTCGGACTAGCGGCCGACGAGCAGTACTTC.

This clone showed up just a few times. This chain joins TRBV5-1 and TRBJ2-5; TRBD1 agrees at 8 bases. CDR3 length: 15 residues. V lost 4 bases to trimming and J lost 5 bases; unmatched junction nucleotides: 10. The germline gives CDR1 SGHRS, CDR2 YFSETQ. In DNA, the CDR3 is TGCGCCAGCAGCCAAAGGACAGGGTCAGGGGAGACCCAGTACTTC. Translation gives CASSQRTGSGETQYF.

The chain recombines TRBV7-2 with TRBJ1-6, with 8 positions matching TRBD1. V dropped 5 bases and J dropped 7; count of bases not matched to a gene: 7. The CDR3 length is 15 residues. Germline V lookup: CDR1 SGHTA, CDR2 FQGNSA. The CDR3 loop is CASSVRQGSNSPLHF. CDR3 sequence (DNA): TGTGCCAGCAGCGTGCGACAGGGGAGCAATTCACCCCTCCACTTT.

This chain links TRBV12-3 or TRBV12-4 with TRBJ1-1, with D uncertain. Trimming removed 5 bases from V and 3 bases from J, with 7 bases in between. This CDR3 has 12 residues. In nucleotides, the CDR3 is TGTGCCAGCAGTCAAGATTACACTGAAGCTTTCTTT. Residues: CASSQDYTEAFF.

The chain carries TRBV11-2 and TRBJ2-7, with 10 bases identical to TRBD2. Germline CDR1 and CDR2: SGHAT and FQNNGV. V was pared by 5 bases and J by 2 bases, with 6 bases of the junction left unmatched. The CDR3 has 15 amino acids. CDR3 sequence reads: CASSARTSGPYEQYF. The CDR3 DNA reads as TGTGCCAGCAGCGCCCGGACTAGCGGCCCCTACGAGCAGTACTTC.

This clone was observed once. The chain joins TRBV6-5 to TRBJ2-3; D may correspond to TRBD1 or TRBD2 (5 bases each). Per the germline V gene, CDR1 is MNHEY and CDR2 is SVGAGI. The CDR3 totals 14 residues. V shed 8 bases and J shed 1 base, with 13 bases lying between them. The CDR3 DNA is TGTGCCAGCTCGATGGGGGACCGCACAGATACGCAGTATTTT. Residues: CASSMGDRTDTQYF.

Worth noting for this clone: Likely a read error: the CDR3 ends without its conserved phenylalanine or tryptophan. Because the CDR3's place on the DNA is in doubt, the DNA is left out and the CDR3 is given as listed by TCRdb. The gene calls are TRBV7-9 and TRBJ1-1. The CDR3 spans 10 residues, counting both ends. In germline, CDR1 is SEHNR, CDR2 FQNEAQ (reference sequence). The CDR3: CASSHDGFLS.

This clone was counted a single time. As DNA, the CDR3 is TGTGCCAGCAGTGAAACTACTCAAAGCAATCAGCCCCAGCATTTT. Residues: CASSETTQSNQPQHF. The J gene is TRBJ1-5, the V gene TRBV2; D is undetermined. V was trimmed by 2 bases and J by 1 base, leaving 9 bases between them. Per the germline V gene, CDR1 is SNHLY and CDR2 is FYNNEI. There are 15 residues in the CDR3.

J is TRBJ2-1 and V is TRBV9; D is undetermined. This CDR3 is built from 13 residues. Trimming left V 3 bases short and J 3 bases short, with 7 bases between. Looked up from germline, CDR1 is SGDLS and CDR2 is YYNGEE. This CDR3 is CASSEHLYNEQFF. For the CDR3, the DNA is TGTGCCAGCAGCGAACATCTCTACAATGAGCAGTTCTTC.

The V call is TRBV16, the J call TRBJ1-1, with D possibly TRBD1 on 5 matching bases. CDR1 and CDR2 (germline): KGHSY, FQNENV. The CDR3 is 15 residues long. Trimming shortened V by 5 bases and J by 0 bases, and 13 bases separated the two germline ends. This CDR3 is CASSILGGMNTEAFF. CDR3 nucleotides: TGTGCCAGCAGCATCCTTGGGGGGATGAACACTGAAGCTTTCTTT. The whole variable domain, remainder taken from reference TRBV16 and TRBJ1-1, is GEEVAQTPKHLVRGEGQKAKLYCAPIKGHSYVFWYQQVLKNEFKFLISFQNENVFDETGMPKERFSAKCLPNSPCSLEIQATKLEDSAVYFCASSILGGMNTEAFFGQGTRLTVV.

The chain has TRBV19 and TRBJ2-7, with TRBD1 identical over 8 bases. Trimming removed 0 bases from V and 7 bases from J; junction bases left unmatched: 5. The CDR3 runs to 14 residues. CDR1 is LNHDA and CDR2 is SQIVND in the germline V gene (reference sequence). The CDR3 DNA sequence: TGTGCCAGTAGTATAGAGGACAGGGTGCAAGAGCAGTACTTC. It specifies CASSIEDRVQEQYF.

The rearrangement uses TRBV25-1 and TRBJ1-2, with D possibly being TRBD1 (5 bases). The CDR3 is made up of 15 amino acids. Germline V CDR1 and CDR2: MGHDK, SYGVNS. Trimming removed 3 bases at V and 3 bases at J, with 14 bases between. In nucleotides, the CDR3 is TGTGCCAGCAGTGATCTGTCGGGGGGGGACTATGGCTACACCTTC. This encodes CASSDLSGGDYGYTF.

V and J are TRBV29-1 and TRBJ2-1; D is unclear. This CDR3 region has 11 residues. Trimming shortened V by 7 bases and J by 5 bases, and 9 bases separated the two germline ends. From germline, CDR1 is SQVTM and CDR2 ANQGSEA. The CDR3 DNA reads TGCAGCGCGATTCAACACAATGAGCAGTTCTTC. Amino acids: CSAIQHNEQFF.

The rearrangement links TRBV5-1 to TRBJ2-5; unclear D gene. V lost 4 bases to trimming and J lost 5 bases, with 9 bases between them. The CDR3 runs 12 residues. Germline CDR1 reads SGHRS; CDR2 reads YFSETQ. CDR3 sequence: CASSAPAETQYF. CDR3 sequence (DNA): TGCGCCAGCAGCGCACCGGCGGAGACCCAGTACTTC.

The J gene is TRBJ1-6, the V gene TRBV11-2, with 7 nucleotides matching TRBD1. The CDR3 covers 17 residues. The junction had 10 bases not matched to a gene; V was cut back by 5 bases and J by 3 bases. The germline V gene has CDR1 SGHAT and CDR2 FQNNGV. CDR3 in amino acids: CASSPGGGVNYNSPLHF. The CDR3 DNA is TGTGCCAGCAGCCCAGGGGGGGGCGTAAACTATAATTCACCCCTCCACTTT.

The chain joins TRBV15 to TRBJ2-5; no firm D call. The CDR3 extends over 14 amino acids. Trimming cost V 1 base and J 0 bases, with 6 bases left between them. Per germline, CDR1 LNHNV and CDR2 YYDKDF (reference sequence). Written as DNA, the CDR3 is TGTGCCACCAGCAGAGGCCTAAACCAAGAGACCCAGTACTTC. Amino acids: CATSRGLNQETQYF.

CDR3 sequence: CASSPLGGGFTDTQYF. DNA for the CDR3: TGTGCCAGCAGCCCCCTCGGGGGGGGCTTCACAGATACGCAGTATTTT. V and J are TRBV5-4 and TRBJ2-3, with 8 nucleotides matching TRBD2. V lost 4 bases and J lost 2; bases outside the gene matches: 9. Germline values: CDR1 SGHNT, CDR2 YYREEE (reference sequence). The CDR3 contains 16 residues.